Presented here are 27 T cell receptor beta chains from one specimen sequenced in a study of response to subunit inactivated influenza vaccine. MiXCR, applied by TCRdb to the RT-PCR reads, yields one record per CDR3 protein. Among hundreds of thousands of distinct CDR3 sequences listed, under 9% were seen once. The sequences come from PBMCs from blood, collected about 23 months after vaccination. These receptors were obtained from a man aged 50 to 75 who received an inactivated influenza vaccine.

The genes are TRBV20-1 and TRBJ1-6; D is undetermined. The CDR3 covers 14 residues. V gave up 6 bases and J gave up 5 bases, with 14 bases separating them. Germline V gives CDR1 DFQATT, CDR2 SNEGSKA (reference sequence). The CDR3, as DNA: TGCAGTGCCGAGGGCGGGGAAAATAATTCACCCCTCCACTTT. This sequence encodes CSAEGGENNSPLHF.

The chain uses TRBV19 and TRBJ2-1; D gene uncertain. CDR3 size: 15 residues. Germline V gene lookup returns CDR1 LNHDA and CDR2 SQIVND (reference sequence). Trimming took off 8 bases at V and 8 bases at J, with 22 bases between the two ends. The CDR3 spells CASAPTDGSGDEQFF. CDR3 nucleotide sequence: TGTGCCAGTGCCCCGACGGACGGATCAGGCGATGAGCAGTTCTTC.

This clonotype was counted a few times. The chain combines TRBV5-1 with TRBJ2-3, with D possibly matching TRBD1 (5 bases). This CDR3 has 15 residues. Germline V gives CDR1 SGHRS, CDR2 YFSETQ. V lost 5 bases to trimming and J lost 4 bases, with 17 bases between them. CDR3 coding DNA: TGCGCCAGCAGGCCCCAGGGATTTGGCGCAGATACGCAGTATTTT. Translated, it gives CASRPQGFGADTQYF.

This clonotype was found many times. This rearrangement joins TRBV12-3 or TRBV12-4 to TRBJ2-1, with D uncertain. The V end was cut by 3 bases, the J end by 0 bases, with 6 bases between. This CDR3 has 14 residues. The DNA of the CDR3 is TGTGCCAGCAGTTTTCGGGTCTCCTACAATGAGCAGTTCTTC. Translation gives CASSFRVSYNEQFF.

This clonotype was observed a handful of times. Relative to the germline gene, one junction end is altered; a read error may explain this. The rearrangement uses TRBV20-1 and TRBJ2-1, with D perhaps TRBD2 (5 bases). Germline CDR1 and CDR2: DFQATT and SNEGSKA (reference sequence). The CDR3 contains 16 residues. CDR3 DNA sequence: TGCTGTGCTAGAGGTTCGAGCAGAGGGATCTACAATGAGCAGTTCTTC. This gives the protein CCARGSSRGIYNEQFF.

The CDR3, as DNA: TGTGCCAGCAGCCTTACTAGCGGGGGGGTCGACGAGCAGTACTTC. This codes for CASSLTSGGVDEQYF. This chain joins TRBV7-2 and TRBJ2-7; 13 bases fit TRBD2. Germline trimming cut 5 bases from V and 5 bases from J; bases unmatched to any gene: 6. Germline lookup yields CDR1 SGHTA and CDR2 FQGNSA. The CDR3 totals 15 residues.

This clonotype was counted only a few times. The chain links TRBV9 to TRBJ1-1; TRBD1 might be the D (5 bases). CDR1 and CDR2 (germline): SGDLS, YYNGEE. Deletions cut 4 bases from V and 1 base from J, with 14 bases between. The CDR3 has 15 residues. The CDR3 protein is CASSLTWGANTEAFF. The DNA for the CDR3 is TGTGCCAGCAGCCTTACCTGGGGCGCGAACACTGAAGCTTTCTTT.

The chain has TRBV6-2 or TRBV6-3 and TRBJ2-6, with TRBD1 matching 10 bases. This CDR3 contains 19 residues. V trimming: 8 bases; J trimming: 2 bases; junction bases outside the gene matches: 15. Germline-derived CDR1 and CDR2 are MNHEY and SVGEGT. The CDR3 DNA is TGTGCCAGCGGGGGTTACGCGCGACAGGGGGCTACTGGGGCCAACGTCCTGACTTTC. Its protein product is CASGGYARQGATGANVLTF.

This clonotype was seen many times. The chain recombines TRBV27 with TRBJ1-2; D remains ambiguous. Trimming took off 3 bases at V and 8 bases at J, with 13 bases between the two ends. CDR1 and CDR2 (germline): MNHEY, SMNVEV (reference sequence). CDR3 length equals 13 residues. CDR3 DNA: TGTGCCAGCAGTTTTGTTTCTGGATCCGGCTACACCTTC. It translates to CASSFVSGSGYTF.

This clonotype was picked up many times. The J gene is TRBJ2-7, the V gene TRBV10-3, with TRBD1 as a possible D gene (6 bases). Trimming shortened V by 5 bases and J by 5 bases, and 7 bases separated the two germline ends. This CDR3 contains 11 residues. Germline V lookup: CDR1 ENHRY, CDR2 SYGVKD. Written as DNA, the CDR3 is TGTGCCATCAGTACAGGGAACGAGCAGTACTTC. This encodes CAISTGNEQYF.

The table lists this clonotype with many counts. The rearrangement uses TRBV19 and TRBJ2-2; D is undetermined. V was shortened by 11 bases and J by 3 bases, with 16 bases between the two germline ends. Germline V CDR1 and CDR2: LNHDA, SQIVND (reference sequence). The CDR3 contains 14 residues. CDR3 in amino acids: CASLGQTHTGELFF. CDR3 sequence (DNA): TGTGCCTCCCTTGGGCAAACCCACACCGGGGAGCTGTTTTTT. Variable domain in full (rest from reference TRBV19 and TRBJ2-2): DGGITQSPKYLFRKEGQNVTLSCEQNLNHDAMYWYRQDPGQGLRLIYYSQIVNDFQKGDIAEGYSVSREKKESFPLTVTSAQKNPTAFYLCASLGQTHTGELFFGEGSRLTVL.

The chain recombines TRBV4-1 with TRBJ2-7, with 8 bases matching TRBD1. With 4 bases clipped from V and 2 bases from J, the junction kept 7 bases outside the gene matches. CDR3 length: 15 amino acids. The V gene's germline CDR1 is MGHRA and CDR2 YSYEKL. CDR3 coding DNA: TGCGCCAGCAGCCGGTTGGTACAGGGGGCCTACGAGCAGTACTTC. This encodes CASSRLVQGAYEQYF.

Turning to this clonotype: A clone one base away is much larger, so this may be a read error. V and J are TRBV7-2 and TRBJ2-7; 11 bases are shared with TRBD1. The CDR3 spans 15 residues. Germline V lookup: CDR1 SGHTA, CDR2 FQGNSA. This chain's CDR3 is CASRLRDRGDYEQYF. The CDR3 nucleotides read TGTGCCAGCCGCTTAAGGGACAGGGGGGACTACGAGCAGTACTTC.

This clonotype was picked up many times. The J gene is TRBJ2-2, the V gene TRBV7-2; possible D gene TRBD1, 5 bases. The CDR3 spans 16 residues. Between the trimmed V and J ends, which lost 2 bases and 0 bases, there was a span of 10 bases. The germline CDR1 and CDR2 sequences are SGHTA and FQGNSA. The CDR3 DNA follows: TGTGCCAGCAGCTTAAGGGGCCGGCCGAACACCGGGGAGCTGTTTTTT. Translated, it gives CASSLRGRPNTGELFF.

This clonotype was found many times. In DNA, the CDR3 is TGCAGTGCCGGAGACCTACCGGGGCAGCCCCAGCATTTT. Encoded protein: CSAGDLPGQPQHF. The rearrangement joins TRBV20-1 to TRBJ1-5; D is unclear. This CDR3 has 13 amino acids. Trimming removed 6 bases at V and 7 bases at J, with 16 bases between. The germline gives CDR1 DFQATT, CDR2 SNEGSKA (reference sequence).

This clonotype was recorded a few times. The chain recombines TRBV28 with TRBJ2-7; 10 nucleotides line up with TRBD2. The germline V gene has CDR1 MDHEN and CDR2 SYDVKM. Germline trimming cut 5 bases from V and 4 bases from J; bases unmatched to any gene: 5. The CDR3 loop spans 14 amino acids. CDR3 bases: TGTGCCAGCAGTACCGGGACTAGCGAATACGAGCAGTACTTC. Protein sequence: CASSTGTSEYEQYF.

This clonotype was recorded a few times. V gene TRBV7-2 combines with J gene TRBJ1-2, with TRBD1 matching 7 bases. The trim removed 2 bases at V and 6 bases at J, leaving 9 bases unmatched. Germline V gene lookup returns CDR1 SGHTA and CDR2 FQGNSA. The length of the CDR3 is 15 residues. Here the CDR3 DNA reads TGTGCCAGCAGCTTACACCGACAGGGAGCTGATGGCTACACCTTC. Its protein is CASSLHRQGADGYTF.

The sample holds a few counts of this clonotype. The chain links TRBV30 to TRBJ1-5, with TRBD1 as a possible D gene (5 bases). CDR3 length equals 13 residues. The germline CDR1 and CDR2 sequences are GTSNPN and SVGIG (reference sequence). V lost 5 bases to trimming and J lost 4 bases, with 12 bases between them. In DNA, the CDR3 is TGTGCCTGGGGTGGGGCAGAGAATCAGCCCCAGCATTTT. It codes for CAWGGAENQPQHF.

The sample holds many counts of this clonotype. V is TRBV13 and J is TRBJ2-3, with TRBD2 identical over 12 bases. The CDR3 is made up of 18 amino acids. The V and J ends lost 3 bases and 4 bases, in that order; junction bases with no gene match: 11. Germline loops: CDR1 PRHDT, CDR2 FYEKMQ (reference sequence). CDR3 bases: TGTGCCAGCAGCTTGGCCAAATATGGACTAGCGGGGTCAGATACGCAGTATTTT. Protein: CASSLAKYGLAGSDTQYF.

This clonotype was picked up many times. The CDR3 bases are TGTGCCAGCAGCCAATTCTTAGGTAAAGGCTACGAGCAGTACTTC. As protein: CASSQFLGKGYEQYF. V gene TRBV4-2 combines with J gene TRBJ2-7; D remains unclear. The CDR3 has 15 amino acids. The germline CDR1 and CDR2 sequences are LGHNA and YNFKEQ. Trimming took off 2 bases at V and 3 bases at J, with 14 bases between the two ends.

This clonotype appeared a few times. The DNA for the CDR3 is TGCAGTGCTCCACAGGGACCTATAGCCAAAAACATTCAGTACTTC. It yields the protein CSAPQGPIAKNIQYF. This chain joins TRBV20-1 and TRBJ2-4; D might be TRBD1 (6 bases). Germline V CDR1 and CDR2: DFQATT, SNEGSKA (reference sequence). This CDR3 is built from 15 residues. V gave up 5 bases and J gave up 0 bases, with 14 bases separating them.

The genes are TRBV4-2 and TRBJ2-5; D gene unclear. The CDR3 loop spans 14 amino acids. V lost 0 bases and J 3 bases, leaving 8 bases between the germline ends. Germline CDR1 reads LGHNA; CDR2 reads YNFKEQ. CDR3 loop: CASSQDYQEETQYF. CDR3 nucleotides: TGTGCCAGCAGCCAAGATTACCAGGAAGAGACCCAGTACTTC.

This clonotype was seen ten or more times. The chain links TRBV5-1 to TRBJ2-7, with TRBD1 identical over 8 bases. The CDR3 is made up of 14 amino acids. J was trimmed by 6 bases and V by 4 bases; bases with no gene match: 9. In germline, CDR1 is SGHRS, CDR2 YFSETQ. The CDR3: CASSDPDRGREQYF. As DNA, the CDR3 is TGCGCCAGCAGCGACCCCGACAGGGGACGCGAGCAGTACTTC.

This chain uses TRBV5-6 with TRBJ2-4, with no clear D. Germline-derived CDR1 and CDR2 are SGHDT and YYEEEE. Trimming stripped 0 bases from V and 0 bases from J, with 10 bases between. The CDR3 runs 16 residues. CDR3 sequence (DNA): TGTGCCAGCAGCTTGGGGTTCGGGCGAGCCAAAAACATTCAGTACTTC. This codes for CASSLGFGRAKNIQYF.

This clonotype showed up just a few times. This chain's CDR3 is CAWSGGRNEQYF. CDR3 coding DNA: TGTGCCTGGAGTGGGGGGCGGAACGAGCAGTACTTC. This chain joins TRBV30 and TRBJ2-7, with D possibly being TRBD1 (6 bases). The CDR3 totals 12 residues. Germline V gene data show CDR1 as GTSNPN and CDR2 as SVGIG (reference sequence). V lost 1 base, J lost 5 bases, and 9 bases lay in between. Drawing the rest from reference TRBV30 and TRBJ2-7, the complete variable domain is SQTIHQWPATLVQPVGSPLSLECTVEGTSNPNLYWYRQAAGRGLQLLFYSVGIGQISSEVPQNLSASRPQDRQFILSSKKLLLSDSGFYLCAWSGGRNEQYFGPGTRLTVT.

The sample holds many counts of this clonotype. The V gene is TRBV7-9, the J gene TRBJ1-6, with D possibly TRBD1 on 5 matching bases. CDR1 and CDR2 (germline): SEHNR, FQNEAQ (reference sequence). Trimming pared 6 bases from V and 7 bases from J, leaving 16 bases between. The CDR3 has 15 amino acids. The CDR3 sequence is CASSGQGVSNSPLHF. CDR3 nucleotides: TGTGCCAGCAGTGGGCAGGGCGTTTCGAATTCACCCCTCCACTTT.

This clonotype appeared a few times. The genes are TRBV20-1 and TRBJ1-2; D possibly corresponds to TRBD1 (5 bases). Trimming took 7 bases from V and 0 from J, leaving 15 bases between them. The CDR3 has 14 amino acids. Germline CDR1 DFQATT, CDR2 SNEGSKA (reference sequence). The CDR3 reads CSGTKEQSNYGYTF. CDR3 bases: TGCAGTGGGACAAAGGAACAGTCTAACTATGGCTACACCTTC.